The clone carrying this T cell receptor (beta chain) was observed a few times. Its antigen remains unknown. Expressed TCRB transcripts were sequenced because the isolated RNA had all been reverse transcribed beforehand. For naive, central memory and regulatory T cell samples, reads averaged about 3.7 million. This table comes from immunoSEQ multiplex PCR, and its TCRdb copy is limited to in-frame clones, with some not included. The sample consists of around 360,000 clones, over 9.5% of them appearing once. The authors sorted CD4+ naive, central memory, regulatory and stem cell-like memory cells via CD45RO/CCR7/CD25/CD127/CD95/CD27. The germline CDR1 and CDR2 sequences are SQVTM and ANQGSEA. The CDR3 consists of 15 residues. The V end lost 1 base, the J end lost 3 bases, and 14 bases lay between the germline ends. This entry belongs to a study of beta chain features in type 1 diabetes. General study results and limits: TCRB CDR3s were moderately but significantly shorter in Type 1 diabetes patients in all four CD4+ subsets. Whether HLA type affects TCRB rearrangement stayed undetermined in the present work. Fewer insertions but more deletions were seen at VDJ junctions in type 1 diabetes patients.

The sequence was collected from a woman between 18 and 29 years old with type 1 diabetes. The chain employs TRBV29-1 and TRBJ2-3, with D possibly matching TRBD2 (6 bases). The source material was naive CD4+ T cells from blood. The CDR3, as DNA: TGCAGCGTTGAAGGTGGGGGAGGCGGAACAGATACGCAGTATTTT. Translating it yields CSVEGGGGGTDTQYF.